This is a list of T cell receptor beta chains from one sample in a study of blood T cell repertoires in COVID-19. The repertoire was sequenced with immunoSEQ multiplex PCR; TCRdb's copy has only in-frame clones and lacks some. The sample lists 200,000 to 250,000 clones, around 89% occurring once. The sequencing sample was made of peripheral blood. These receptors were obtained from a man between 25 and 39 years old with COVID-19, enrolled during active disease. Each CDR3 is given with its conserved first and last residue. D genes are given only for firm matches. Size is omitted from some rows. Given values are once, few, many or a class for expanded clones.

d_gene: TRBD1
abundance: NA
j_gene: TRBJ1-1
v_gene: TRBV11-2
CDR3aa: CASSAQTGAGTEAFF
CDR3nt: TGTGCCAGCAGCGCACAAACAGGGGCAGGGACTGAAGCTTTCTTT

d_gene: TRBD2
abundance: NA
j_gene: TRBJ2-7
v_gene: TRBV7-2
CDR3aa: CASSLAFLAGGREQYF
CDR3nt: TGTGCCAGCAGCTTAGCTTTCCTAGCGGGGGGGCGCGAGCAGTACTTC

d_gene: TRBD1
abundance: NA
j_gene: TRBJ1-2
v_gene: TRBV7-9
CDR3aa: CASSSSRGPLYGYTF
CDR3nt: TGTGCCAGCAGCAGCAGCAGGGGGCCCCTCTATGGCTACACCTTC

d_gene: NA
abundance: once
j_gene: TRBJ1-5
v_gene: TRBV7-2
CDR3aa: CASRDTGTNQPQHF
CDR3nt: TGTGCCAGCAGGGACACAGGGACCAATCAGCCCCAGCATTTT

d_gene: TRBD1
abundance: NA
j_gene: TRBJ2-2
v_gene: TRBV5-4
CDR3aa: CASSLRDRNTGELFF
CDR3nt: TGTGCCAGCAGCTTGCGGGACAGGAACACCGGGGAGCTGTTTTTT

d_gene: TRBD1
abundance: once
j_gene: TRBJ1-5
v_gene: TRBV5-6
CDR3aa: CASSWDREGPQHF
CDR3nt: TGTGCCAGCAGCTGGGACAGGGAGGGGCCCCAGCATTTT

d_gene: TRBD1
abundance: NA
j_gene: TRBJ2-7
v_gene: TRBV6-5
CDR3aa: CASRTGGESYEQYF
CDR3nt: TGTGCCAGCAGAACAGGGGGCGAATCCTACGAGCAGTACTTC

d_gene: NA
abundance: NA
j_gene: TRBJ2-1
v_gene: TRBV4-2
CDR3aa: CASSQESSWLYNEQFF
CDR3nt: TGTGCCAGCAGCCAAGAATCCAGTTGGCTCTACAATGAGCAGTTCTTC

d_gene: TRBD1
abundance: NA
j_gene: TRBJ1-5
v_gene: TRBV6-2/TRBV6-3
CDR3aa: CASSYEIRGLSSNQPQHF
CDR3nt: TGTGCCAGCAGTTATGAGATAAGGGGGCTTTCTAGCAATCAGCCCCAGCATTTT

d_gene: TRBD1
abundance: NA
j_gene: TRBJ2-7
v_gene: TRBV3-1/TRBV3-2
CDR3aa: CASSQRGRDRGSEQYF
CDR3nt: TGTGCCAGCAGCCAAAGGGGACGGGACAGGGGTTCCGAGCAGTACTTC

d_gene: TRBD1
abundance: NA
j_gene: TRBJ1-1
v_gene: TRBV19
CDR3aa: CASSISRGTVNTEAFF
CDR3nt: TGTGCCAGTAGTATATCAAGGGGGACAGTGAACACTGAAGCTTTCTTT

d_gene: NA
abundance: NA
j_gene: TRBJ1-1
v_gene: TRBV7-9
CDR3aa: CASSLMEDTEAFF
CDR3nt: TGTGCCAGCAGCTTAATGGAGGACACTGAAGCTTTCTTT

d_gene: NA
abundance: NA
j_gene: TRBJ2-1
v_gene: TRBV12-3/TRBV12-4
CDR3aa: CASSLVRDKQFF
CDR3nt: TGTGCCAGCAGTTTAGTACGGGACAAGCAGTTCTTC

d_gene: NA
abundance: NA
j_gene: TRBJ2-1
v_gene: TRBV18
CDR3aa: CASSPPTTYNEQFF
CDR3nt: TGTGCCAGCTCACCCCCTACGACCTACAATGAGCAGTTCTTC

d_gene: TRBD1
abundance: NA
j_gene: TRBJ1-6
v_gene: TRBV4-1
CDR3aa: CASSQVRQGAKSSPLHF
CDR3nt: TGCGCCAGCAGCCAAGTGAGACAGGGGGCGAAAAGTTCACCCCTCCACTTT

d_gene: NA
abundance: NA
j_gene: TRBJ2-1
v_gene: TRBV9
CDR3aa: CASSASPSGREQFF
CDR3nt: TGTGCCAGCAGCGCATCCCCGAGCGGCAGGGAGCAGTTCTTC

d_gene: TRBD1
abundance: NA
j_gene: TRBJ1-2
v_gene: TRBV4-3
CDR3aa: CASSQGGGGRFYGYTF
CDR3nt: TGCGCCAGCAGCCAAGGTGGAGGGGGCCGATTCTATGGCTACACCTTC

d_gene: NA
abundance: NA
j_gene: TRBJ2-4
v_gene: TRBV25-1
CDR3aa: CASSSVALNIQYF
CDR3nt: TGTGCCAGCAGCTCAGTGGCCCTAAACATTCAGTACTTC

d_gene: TRBD1
abundance: NA
j_gene: TRBJ2-7
v_gene: TRBV6-2/TRBV6-3
CDR3aa: CASSYYRGPYEQYF
CDR3nt: TGTGCCAGCAGCTACTACAGGGGGCCATACGAGCAGTACTTC

d_gene: NA
abundance: NA
j_gene: TRBJ2-2
v_gene: TRBV7-3
CDR3aa: CASSPLSGGELFF
CDR3nt: TGTGCCAGCAGCCCTCTGTCGGGCGGGGAGCTGTTTTTT

d_gene: TRBD1
abundance: once
j_gene: TRBJ1-2
v_gene: TRBV10-3
CDR3aa: CAINSDRGKEANYGYTF
CDR3nt: TGTGCCATCAATAGCGACAGGGGAAAGGAAGCTAACTATGGCTACACCTTC

d_gene: TRBD2
abundance: NA
j_gene: TRBJ2-7
v_gene: TRBV27
CDR3aa: CASSMTSGSSYEQYF
CDR3nt: TGTGCCAGCAGTATGACTAGCGGAAGCTCCTACGAGCAGTACTTC

d_gene: NA
abundance: NA
j_gene: TRBJ1-5
v_gene: TRBV7-8
CDR3aa: CASSLEGVYSNQPQHF
CDR3nt: TGTGCCAGCAGCTTAGAGGGGGTATATAGCAATCAGCCCCAGCATTTT

d_gene: TRBD1
abundance: few
j_gene: TRBJ1-2
v_gene: TRBV5-4
CDR3aa: CASSLERAQGTGYTF
CDR3nt: TGTGCCAGCAGCTTGGAGAGGGCACAGGGGACCGGCTACACCTTC

d_gene: NA
abundance: NA
j_gene: TRBJ1-3
v_gene: TRBV6-5
CDR3aa: CASSRGGLSGNTIYF
CDR3nt: TGTGCCAGCAGCCGGGGAGGACTCTCTGGAAACACCATATATTTT

d_gene: NA
abundance: NA
j_gene: TRBJ2-1
v_gene: TRBV11-3
CDR3aa: CASSLGGREQFF
CDR3nt: TGTGCCAGCAGCTTAGGAGGGAGAGAGCAGTTCTTC

d_gene: NA
abundance: few
j_gene: TRBJ1-2
v_gene: TRBV24-1
CDR3aa: CATSDASRRYGYTF
CDR3nt: TGTGCCACCAGTGATGCGTCGCGCCGGTATGGCTACACCTTC

d_gene: TRBD2
abundance: NA
j_gene: TRBJ2-7
v_gene: TRBV7-3
CDR3aa: CASSTTGTSGRIYEQYF
CDR3nt: TGTGCCAGCAGCACAACTGGGACTAGCGGGAGGATCTACGAGCAGTACTTC

d_gene: NA
abundance: once
j_gene: TRBJ2-7
v_gene: TRBV10-3
CDR3aa: CAIRDTGYEQYF
CDR3nt: TGTGCCATCAGGGATACAGGTTACGAGCAGTACTTC

d_gene: TRBD1
abundance: NA
j_gene: TRBJ1-2
v_gene: TRBV7-9
CDR3aa: CASSSQGALGYGYTF
CDR3nt: TGTGCCAGCAGCTCACAGGGGGCGCTTGGCTATGGCTACACCTTC

d_gene: NA
abundance: NA
j_gene: TRBJ2-7
v_gene: TRBV7-2
CDR3aa: CASSSNPSLEQYF
CDR3nt: TGTGCCAGCAGCTCCAACCCCAGTCTCGAGCAGTACTTC

d_gene: NA
abundance: NA
j_gene: TRBJ2-2
v_gene: TRBV7-9
CDR3aa: CASSLETSRRGTGELFF
CDR3nt: TGTGCCAGCAGCTTAGAAACTAGCCGCCGGGGCACCGGGGAGCTGTTTTTT

d_gene: NA
abundance: NA
j_gene: TRBJ1-2
v_gene: TRBV5-6
CDR3aa: CASSLVLGPGNYGYTF
CDR3nt: TGTGCCAGCAGCTTGGTGCTCGGGCCGGGAAACTATGGCTACACCTTC

d_gene: NA
abundance: NA
j_gene: TRBJ1-1
v_gene: TRBV6-6
CDR3aa: CASSYSPQTEAFF
CDR3nt: TGTGCCAGCAGTTACTCCCCACAAACGGAGGCTTTCTTT

d_gene: TRBD1
abundance: NA
j_gene: TRBJ2-1
v_gene: TRBV5-1
CDR3aa: CASSGDGTGGIDEQFF
CDR3nt: TGCGCCAGCAGCGGTGACGGGACAGGGGGGATCGATGAGCAGTTCTTC

d_gene: TRBD1
abundance: NA
j_gene: TRBJ2-2
v_gene: TRBV4-1
CDR3aa: CASSQDGGTGRIVTGELFF
CDR3nt: TGCGCCAGCAGCCAAGATGGGGGGACAGGGAGAATTGTCACCGGGGAGCTGTTTTTT

d_gene: TRBD1
abundance: NA
j_gene: TRBJ1-1
v_gene: TRBV3-1/TRBV3-2
CDR3aa: CASSQVGTGRF
CDR3nt: TGTGCCAGCAGCCAAGTTGGGACAGGGCGCTTT

d_gene: TRBD1
abundance: NA
j_gene: TRBJ1-1
v_gene: TRBV30
CDR3aa: CALQGALLNTEAFF
CDR3nt: TGTGCCTTACAGGGGGCCTTATTGAACACTGAAGCTTTCTTT

d_gene: NA
abundance: NA
j_gene: TRBJ2-7
v_gene: TRBV5-1
CDR3aa: CASSLAPRAGSFNEQYF
CDR3nt: TGCGCCAGCAGCTTGGCTCCTCGGGCAGGGTCATTCAACGAGCAGTACTTC

d_gene: NA
abundance: NA
j_gene: TRBJ1-2
v_gene: TRBV5-1
CDR3aa: CASSFRFGGSSYGYTF
CDR3nt: TGCGCCAGCAGCTTTAGGTTTGGGGGCTCGAGCTATGGCTACACCTTC